The 14 T cell receptor beta chains in this list originate from one sample, sequenced in a study of blood T cell repertoires in COVID-19. Measured with immunoSEQ multiplex PCR; TCRdb has only the in-frame clones, and not every one. The data hold hundreds of thousands of clones, with 87% observed a single time. Sequencing was performed on peripheral blood. The source is a woman in her forties who had recovered from COVID-19.

The chain employs TRBV5-4 and TRBJ2-1; 12 nucleotides align to TRBD1. This CDR3 comprises 15 residues. Trimming at V came to 4 bases and at J to 4 bases, leaving 3 bases not matched to a gene. CDR1 and CDR2 from the germline V gene are SGHNT and YYREEE (reference sequence). The CDR3 sequence: CASSRDRGLYNEQFF. As DNA, the CDR3 is TGTGCCAGCAGCCGGGACAGGGGGCTTTACAATGAGCAGTTCTTC.

The rearrangement joins TRBV6-6 to TRBJ1-2; maybe TRBD1 (5 bases). V lost 2 bases to trimming and J lost 2 bases, with 12 bases between them. Germline CDR1 is MNHNY and CDR2 is SVGAGI (reference sequence). The CDR3 consists of 15 residues. The CDR3 protein is CASSYTGLPNYGYTF. CDR3 nucleotides: TGTGCCAGCAGTTACACAGGTCTTCCAAACTATGGCTACACCTTC.

The sample holds one count of this clone. The gene calls are TRBV7-9 and TRBJ1-1; D is ambiguous. V was pared by 1 base and J by 3 bases, with 9 bases between. The CDR3 is made up of 14 amino acids. CDR1 is SEHNR and CDR2 is FQNEAQ in the germline V gene (reference sequence). Written as DNA, the CDR3 is TGTGCCAGCAGCTTAGGAGGGTGGGACACTGAAGCTTTCTTT. Amino acids: CASSLGGWDTEAFF.

V is TRBV5-1 and J is TRBJ1-1, with D uncertain. From germline, CDR1 is SGHRS and CDR2 YFSETQ. The CDR3 runs 16 residues. V was clipped by 0 bases and J by 0 bases, with 12 bases between them. This chain's CDR3 is CASSLALGVMNTEAFF. Here the CDR3 DNA reads TGCGCCAGCAGCTTGGCACTCGGAGTAATGAACACTGAAGCTTTCTTT.

The chain recombines TRBV27 with TRBJ1-1, with D tentatively TRBD1 (5 bases). The germline gives CDR1 MNHEY, CDR2 SMNVEV (reference sequence). This CDR3 has 16 amino acids. The ends were cut back, 0 bases at V and 5 bases at J, with 16 bases in the middle. For the CDR3, the DNA is TGTGCCAGCAGTTTATCCGGGGCCGACGGGGGGACTGAAGCTTTCTTT. Protein: CASSLSGADGGTEAFF.

This chain links TRBV18 with TRBJ1-1; the D gene is possibly TRBD1 (6 bases). The CDR3 is 17 residues long. V was trimmed by 0 bases and J by 0 bases, leaving 14 bases between them. CDR1 is KGHSH, CDR2 LQKENI, per germline. CDR3 residues: CASSPPGQGPMNTEAFF. The CDR3 bases are TGTGCCAGCTCACCACCCGGGCAGGGGCCTATGAACACTGAAGCTTTCTTT. Filled out from reference TRBV18 and TRBJ1-1, the complete variable domain reads NAGVMQNPRHLVRRRGQEARLRCSPMKGHSHVYWYRQLPEEGLKFMVYLQKENIIDESGMPKERFSAEFPKEGPSILRIQQVVRGDSAAYFCASSPPGQGPMNTEAFFGQGTRLTVV.

The sample holds one count of this clone. This chain connects TRBV19 to TRBJ2-1; TRBD1 aligns across 9 bases. CDR3 size: 16 residues. Germline CDR1 and CDR2: LNHDA and SQIVND (reference sequence). V trimming: 5 bases; J trimming: 4 bases; junction bases outside the gene matches: 9. In nucleotides, the CDR3 is TGTGCCAGTAGTGGCCGTGGGACAGGGCAGTACAATGAGCAGTTCTTC. Residues: CASSGRGTGQYNEQFF.

The chain joins TRBV15 to TRBJ2-5; D call uncertain. The V gene lost 5 bases and the J gene lost 0 bases, with 10 bases spanning the gap. Germline values: CDR1 LNHNV, CDR2 YYDKDF (reference sequence). This CDR3 is 14 amino acids long. In DNA, the CDR3 is TGTGCCACCAGCTCTAGGAGCAACCAAGAGACCCAGTACTTC. It yields the protein CATSSRSNQETQYF.

The chain combines TRBV10-3 with TRBJ1-1, with D tentatively TRBD1 (6 bases). CDR1 is ENHRY, CDR2 SYGVKD, per germline. Trimming left V 0 bases short and J 0 bases short, with 20 bases between. CDR3 size: 19 residues. The CDR3 sequence: CAISESAGGYSFMNTEAFF. CDR3 nucleotides: TGTGCCATCAGTGAGTCCGCGGGGGGCTACTCCTTTATGAACACTGAAGCTTTCTTT.

This clone has just a few counts. The CDR3 here is CASSPRQGATDYTF. CDR3 nucleotide sequence: TGTGCCAGCAGCCCAAGACAGGGGGCTACGGACTACACCTTC. This chain connects TRBV5-4 to TRBJ1-2, with 10 bases that match TRBD1. The ends lost 4 bases at V and 10 bases at J; junction bases unmatched: 10. This CDR3 contains 14 residues. CDR1 is SGHNT, CDR2 YYREEE, per germline (reference sequence). Using reference TRBV5-4 and TRBJ1-2 for the parts outside the CDR3, the full variable domain is ETGVTQSPTHLIKTRGQQVTLRCSSQSGHNTVSWYQQALGQGPQFIFQYYREEENGRGNFPPRFSGLQFPNYSSELNVNALELDDSALYLCASSPRQGATDYTFGSGTRLTVV.

This clone was picked up a small number of times. The V call is TRBV7-8, the J call TRBJ1-3; D may be TRBD1 (5 bases). The germline V and J ends were trimmed by 1 base and 3 bases, with 13 bases remaining between them. Germline-derived CDR1 and CDR2 are SGHVS and FQNEAQ. The length of the CDR3 is 16 residues. The CDR3 DNA follows: TGTGCCAGCAGCTTAGGGGCGGGGCCGCTTGGAAACACCATATATTTT. Translated, it gives CASSLGAGPLGNTIYF.

The chain combines TRBV4-1 with TRBJ2-2; 13 bases map to TRBD2. This CDR3 is 18 amino acids long. V trimming: 1 base; J trimming: 6 bases; junction bases outside the gene matches: 8. Per germline, CDR1 MGHRA and CDR2 YSYEKL. CDR3 nucleotides: TGCGCCAGCAGCCAAGGAGAGGGACTAGCGGGGCCAGCCGGGGAGCTGTTTTTT. As protein: CASSQGEGLAGPAGELFF.

The chain carries TRBV15 and TRBJ2-3; 9 bases align to TRBD1. This CDR3 is 17 amino acids long. Germline V gives CDR1 LNHNV, CDR2 YYDKDF (reference sequence). Unmatched junction bases numbered 6, after V lost 0 bases and J lost 2 bases. The CDR3 protein is CATSRERGTGHTDTQYF. The CDR3 DNA follows: TGTGCCACCAGCAGAGAACGAGGGACAGGGCACACAGATACGCAGTATTTT.

This clone has just a few counts. The J gene is TRBJ1-5, the V gene TRBV12-5; TRBD1 is a possible D gene (6 bases). CDR3 size: 14 residues. Germline CDR1 LGHNT, CDR2 FRNRAP. V lost 5 bases to trimming and J lost 0 bases, with 8 bases between them. The CDR3 reads CASGPDSSNQPQHF. The CDR3, as DNA: TGTGCTAGTGGTCCGGACAGTAGCAATCAGCCCCAGCATTTT.